Presented here are 10 T cell receptor beta chains from one specimen sequenced in a study of T cell repertoires in cytomegalovirus infection. No antigen is known for these receptors. A single record per CDR3 protein comes from TCRdb applying MiXCR to the reads. The sample consists of a few hundred thousand distinct CDR3 sequences, 40% of them appearing once. The material sequenced was cultured PBMCs, taken from culture after CMV antigen stimulation. The receptors were sampled from a human donor in good health (CMV status not recorded). Some clones in this sample may be carry-over from other donors' samples.

This clonotype was found a few times. V is TRBV6-2 or TRBV6-3 and J is TRBJ1-5; D is ambiguous. V lost 11 bases to trimming and J lost 7 bases, with 24 bases between them. CDR3 length: 15 residues. Germline V gene lookup returns CDR1 MNHEY and CDR2 SVGEGT. The DNA for the CDR3 is TGTGCCTGCAACACCCCTCGGGGAGTCGGGCAGCCCCAGCATTTT. It translates to CACNTPRGVGQPQHF.

This clonotype was seen more than once but under ten times. V usage is TRBV12-3 or TRBV12-4 and J usage is TRBJ1-1; 8 bases are shared with TRBD1. The CDR3 contains 14 residues. V trimming: 5 bases; J trimming: 5 bases; junction bases outside the gene matches: 7. CDR3 residues: CASSQIRGQTEAFF. CDR3 DNA: TGTGCCAGCAGTCAAATCAGGGGGCAGACTGAAGCTTTCTTT.

This clonotype was detected only a few times. J is TRBJ2-1 and V is TRBV5-4; 15 nucleotides line up with TRBD2. The germline V gene has CDR1 SGHNT and CDR2 YYREEE (reference sequence). This CDR3 contains 16 residues. Germline trimming cut 2 bases from V and 8 bases from J; bases unmatched to any gene: 5. The CDR3 sequence: CASSFGLAGGVDEQFF. The CDR3 DNA is TGTGCCAGCAGCTTCGGACTAGCGGGAGGGGTGGATGAGCAGTTCTTC.

This clonotype was found a few times. V usage is TRBV12-3 or TRBV12-4 and J usage is TRBJ1-3; the D gene is possibly TRBD1 (6 bases). Trimming left V 4 bases short and J 0 bases short, with 16 bases between. There are 17 residues in the CDR3. The CDR3 DNA follows: TGTGCCAGCAGTTCCTCCGGACAGTACCACTCTGGAAACACCATATATTTT. Protein product: CASSSSGQYHSGNTIYF.

Worth noting for this clonotype: This CDR3 fails to terminate in the conserved phenylalanine or tryptophan, so it likely reflects a read error. The J gene is TRBJ2-3, the V gene TRBV7-8; unclear D gene. Per the germline V gene, CDR1 is SGHVS and CDR2 is FQNEAQ. The V gene lost 6 bases and the J gene lost 2 bases, with 6 bases spanning the gap. The CDR3 is 12 residues long. The CDR3 coding sequence is TGTGCCAGCAGTCGGACCACAGATACGCAGTATTTG. Translating gives CASSRTTDTQYL.

The chain employs TRBV7-2 and TRBJ2-7; D is undetermined. With 2 bases removed from V and 6 bases from J, the gap between germline ends came to 14 bases. CDR1 and CDR2 (germline): SGHTA, FQGNSA. The CDR3 runs 14 residues. CDR3 nucleotides: TGTGCCAGCAGCTTAACATACGGGCTTCTCGAGCAGTACTTC. Translated: CASSLTYGLLEQYF.

The CDR3 DNA follows: TGTGCCAGCAGTTTAAGTACCGGGGCCCCCTTCAATCAGCCCCAGCATTTT. It is translated as CASSLSTGAPFNQPQHF. V usage is TRBV28 and J usage is TRBJ1-5, with D possibly being TRBD1 (5 bases). The V and J ends lost 2 bases and 3 bases respectively, with 17 bases between them. Germline V gene sequence: CDR1 MDHEN, CDR2 SYDVKM. CDR3 length: 17 residues.

The chain links TRBV6-2 or TRBV6-3 to TRBJ2-3, with TRBD2 as a possible D gene (5 bases). CDR1 is MNHEY and CDR2 is SVGEGT in the germline V gene. V shed 11 bases and J shed 6 bases, with 21 bases lying between them. This CDR3 is 14 amino acids long. DNA of the CDR3: TGTGCCGCGAAGGAGAGAGGGAAGGTTGATACGCAGTATTTT. It translates to CAAKERGKVDTQYF.

CDR3 loop: CASSLDQNTEAFF. As DNA, the CDR3 is TGTGCCAGCAGCCTGGACCAGAACACTGAAGCTTTCTTT. The chain carries TRBV7-2 and TRBJ1-1; D is undetermined. Per the germline V gene, CDR1 is SGHTA and CDR2 is FQGNSA. V lost 5 bases, J lost 1 base, and 8 bases lay in between. This CDR3 has 13 residues. Full variable domain (remainder filled in from reference TRBV7-2 and TRBJ1-1): GAGVSQSPSNKVTEKGKDVELRCDPISGHTALYWYRQSLGQGLEFLIYFQGNSAPDKSGLPSDRFSAERTGGSVSTLTIQRTQQEDSAVYLCASSLDQNTEAFFGQGTRLTVV.

This clonotype showed up many times. The V gene is TRBV12-3 or TRBV12-4, the J gene TRBJ1-5; TRBD1 aligns across 7 bases. The J segment lost 4 bases and the V segment lost 5 bases, leaving 2 bases of the junction unmatched. The CDR3 runs to 13 residues. In DNA form, the CDR3 reads TGTGCCAGCAGTCCGGACAGGAATCAGCCCCAGCATTTT. Translation gives CASSPDRNQPQHF.